Listed below are T cell receptor beta chains from one sample, sequenced in a study of spatial heterogeneity in lung cancer. One entry per CDR3 protein, called by TCRdb with MiXCR from the 5' RACE reads. The sample has about 38,000 distinct CDR3 sequences, approximately 5.5% seen once; the top ten hold just over 25%. The sequences come from PBMCs, collected at surgery. Receptors originate from a female donor with early-stage non-small cell lung cancer. Each CDR3 is given with its conserved first and last residue. The D gene is left open where the match is weak. Rows give clone size only sometimes, using once, few, many, or a class for an expanded clone.

length	V	D	J	size	CDR3	DNA
14	TRBV20-1	TRBD1	TRBJ2-1	-	CSAAPVTGDNEQFF	TGCAGTGCTGCCCCCGTGACAGGGGACAATGAGCAGTTCTTC
15	TRBV6-1	TRBD2	TRBJ2-5	many	CASRVAGASQETQYF	TGTGCCAGCAGGGTAGCGGGGGCCTCCCAAGAGACCCAGTACTTC
13	TRBV19	-	TRBJ1-6	-	CASTGAYNSPLHF	TGTGCCAGTACCGGGGCCTATAATTCACCCCTCCACTTT
14	TRBV18	-	TRBJ1-6	-	CASSPNQNNSPLHF	TGTGCCAGCTCACCCAATCAGAACAATTCACCCCTCCACTTT
14	TRBV19	-	TRBJ2-6	-	CASALTAGANVLTF	TGTGCCAGTGCCCTTACAGCTGGGGCCAACGTCCTGACTTTC
14	TRBV11-1	-	TRBJ1-1	few	CASSSQRGNTEAFF	TGTGCCAGCAGCTCCCAACGAGGGAACACTGAAGCTTTCTTT
16	TRBV30	-	TRBJ2-6	-	CAWSVRGGSGANVLTF	TGTGCCTGGAGTGTACGTGGAGGGTCTGGGGCCAACGTCCTGACTTTC
11	TRBV6-1	-	TRBJ2-3	many	CASSERDTQYF	TGTGCCAGCAGTGAGAGAGATACGCAGTATTTT
16	TRBV18	-	TRBJ1-4	few	CASSPDSVGVQGKLFF	TGTGCCAGCTCACCTGACTCAGTCGGAGTCCAGGGGAAACTGTTTTTT
13	TRBV7-2	-	TRBJ2-1	many	CASRRLAYNEQFF	TGTGCCAGCCGCCGGTTGGCTTACAATGAGCAGTTCTTC